Reported below is one T cell receptor beta chain. The data belong to a study of early T cells in non-severe SARS-CoV-2 infection. The V gene end was trimmed by 2 bases and the J gene end by 6 bases; junction bases not matched to a gene: 5. The CDR3 sequence is 14 residues long. Germline lookup yields CDR1 MDHEN and CDR2 SYDVKM. MiXCR, run by TCRdb on the 5' RACE reads, gives a single entry per CDR3 protein. The table includes fewer than 60,000 distinct CDR3 sequences, roughly 8.8% detected once. The sequenced material came from whole blood. The clonotype comes from an adult who was a healthcare worker with PCR-confirmed SARS-CoV-2 infection or an uninfected control (not recorded which). V and J are TRBV28 and TRBJ2-3; 7 bases are shared with TRBD1. DNA of the CDR3: TGTGCCAGCAGTTTAGACAGGGTACGGGATACGCAGTATTTT. Translating gives CASSLDRVRDTQYF.